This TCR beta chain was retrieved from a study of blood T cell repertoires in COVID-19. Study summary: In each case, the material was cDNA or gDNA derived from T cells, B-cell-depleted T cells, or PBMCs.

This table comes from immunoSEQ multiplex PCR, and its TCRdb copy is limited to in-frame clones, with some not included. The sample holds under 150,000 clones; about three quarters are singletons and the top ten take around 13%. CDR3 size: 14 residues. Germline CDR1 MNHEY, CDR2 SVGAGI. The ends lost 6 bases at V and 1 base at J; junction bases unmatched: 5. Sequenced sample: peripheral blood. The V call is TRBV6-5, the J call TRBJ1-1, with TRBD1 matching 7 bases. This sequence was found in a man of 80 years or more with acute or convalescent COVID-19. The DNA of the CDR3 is TGTGCCAGCAGCCGCGGGACAGAGAACACTGAAGCTTTCTTT. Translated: CASSRGTENTEAFF.